A single TCR beta chain is shown here with its context. Clones were read by immunoSEQ multiplex PCR, and TCRdb kept only the in-frame ones, dropping some. The sample has approximately 2.5 million clones, about 92% seen once. This sample was included in a study of shared clonotypes between healthy human individuals. The length of the CDR3 is 12 residues. Germline V gene lookup returns CDR1 SGHAT and CDR2 FQNNGV. V dropped 5 bases and J dropped 10 bases, with 14 bases sitting between them. This sequence joins TRBV11-2 and TRBJ1-2, with a tentative D call TRBD1 (5 bases). Sequenced input: naive CD4+ T cells sorted from blood. Subset specified: CD45RA+ positively selected. The receptor comes from a man between 18 and 29 years old in good health. This CDR3 reads CASSQISRAYTF. The DNA of the CDR3 is TGTGCCAGCAGCCAAATTAGCAGGGCCTACACCTTC.